This TCR beta chain was sequenced in a study of blood T cell repertoires in COVID-19 (dated by TCRdb to the early 2020s). Concerning the study at large: Collaborator samples came from the United States, Italy and Spain and covered acute and convalescent phases of COVID-19. The sample metadata nearly always contained a de-identified subject ID, COVID-19 status, age in years and sex. The prospective study material was composed of cDNA or gDNA derived from T cells, B-cell-depleted T cells, or PBMCs. Subjects who had been exposed to COVID-19, were actively infected with it, or had recovered from it provided the deeply sampled blood TCRbeta repertoires that made up the dataset. The samples were drawn from the first 160 participants of the ongoing ImmuneRACE study and from 1,254 subjects provided by 6 global collaborators. A freely available public database, intended as a resource for researchers studying the immune response to SARS-CoV-2, is where the repertoires were released. Where available, HLA class I and class II types were obtained from metadata supplied by the sample provider rather than from assay-based typing. Summary of the overall study and its limitations: The quantity of clinical and demographic metadata differed by source and by participant and was supplied without curation.

One collaborating source in Seattle enrolled patients while the patients were actively infected and followed the patients over time throughout the course of disease. Collaborating institutions collected whole blood in K2EDTA tubes following their own protocols. Collaborator samples were shipped for TCRbeta analysis as frozen whole blood, isolated PBMCs, or DNA extracted from either sample type. Per the germline V gene, MNHEY is the CDR1 and SVGAGI is the CDR2. The CDR3 runs 13 residues from the cysteine to the phenylalanine. Only the CDR3 DNA stays, 39 bases, in frame from base 1. V lost 7 bases and J lost 0 bases; the stretch between them is 7 bases long. The immunoSEQ Assay, a bias-controlled multiplex PCR, was used to amplify TCRbeta CDR3 regions from genomic DNA. The original pipeline was this. The number of nucleated cells in each sample was estimated from the amplification of reference gene primers within the assay. Sequence reads were collapsed and filtered to measure the absolute abundance of every unique TCRbeta CDR3 rearrangement. For each sample, productive Simpson clonality was calculated as the square root of Simpson's diversity index over productive rearrangements. In TCRdb, the immuneACCESS table is reduced to in-frame sequences with V and J assigned. These tables do not hold every clone; where another copy was compared, an unresolved V gene accounts for under half, and the others remain unexplained. The V and J calls and the clone size are those of that table, but D and trimming were determined from the DNA. A total of approximately 70,000 clones appear in this sample, around four fifths of them only once. The ten most abundant clones make up 15% of the sample.

On this clone: No cognate antigen has been identified for it. No base qualities exist here, and no much larger clone lies one base off it. Other DNA sequences from this sample encode an identical CDR3 as well.

This clonotype was sampled from a man aged 60-69 years with COVID-19, enrolled during active disease. The sample comprised peripheral blood. The chain is encoded by TRBV6-5 joined to TRBJ1-3; no D segment can be confidently identified. The nucleotide sequence reads TGTGCCAGCACACAAAGCTCTGGAAACACCATATATTTT. The resulting protein is CASTQSSGNTIYF.